Below, 29 T cell receptor beta chains from the same sample are listed, as sequenced in a study of response to subunit inactivated influenza vaccine. TCRdb used MiXCR to reprocess the RT-PCR reads, holding one entry per CDR3 protein. Of about 520,000 distinct CDR3 sequences listed, around 25% were seen once; the top ten hold 1.5% to 2%. This specimen was CD4+ T cells sorted from PBMCs, taken roughly 5 days after vaccination. The receptors derive from a man aged 50 to 59 who received an inactivated influenza vaccine.

This chain connects TRBV10-3 to TRBJ2-7; D gene unclear. V was pared by 3 bases and J by 2 bases, with 8 bases between. The CDR3 has 13 amino acids. Looked up from germline, CDR1 is ENHRY and CDR2 is SYGVKD. CDR3 nucleotides: TGTGCCATCAGTGAACGGATGCCCTACGAGCAGTACTTC. This translates into CAISERMPYEQYF.

V usage is TRBV6-2 or TRBV6-3 and J usage is TRBJ2-1; TRBD2 might be the D (6 bases). Germline CDR1 is MNHEY and CDR2 is SVGEGT. The CDR3 sequence is 12 residues long. Trimming took 6 bases from V and 10 from J, leaving 13 bases between them. The CDR3 sequence: CASRRGLAEQFF. The CDR3 bases are TGTGCCAGCAGGCGAGGGCTAGCGGAGCAGTTCTTC.

The chain carries TRBV5-1 and TRBJ2-1, with a weak D call TRBD2 (6 bases). The CDR3 is 18 residues long. V dropped 0 bases and J dropped 0 bases, with 16 bases sitting between them. The germline gives CDR1 SGHRS, CDR2 YFSETQ. The CDR3 here is CASSLALDAGSSYNEQFF. CDR3 nucleotides: TGCGCCAGCAGCTTGGCGCTAGACGCCGGGAGCTCCTACAATGAGCAGTTCTTC.

This clonotype was recorded many times. The chain is built from TRBV12-3 or TRBV12-4 and TRBJ2-5, with no clear D. Trimming left V 6 bases short and J 1 base short, with 6 bases between. The CDR3 is 12 amino acids. The CDR3 DNA reads as TGTGCCAGCAGCTGGGGCCAAGAGACCCAGTACTTC. Its translation: CASSWGQETQYF.

The V gene is TRBV20-1, the J gene TRBJ2-7; 7 nucleotides match TRBD2. J lost 4 bases, V lost 6 bases, and 6 bases had no gene match. This CDR3 has 12 amino acids. The V gene's germline CDR1 is DFQATT and CDR2 SNEGSKA (reference sequence). CDR3 sequence (DNA): TGCAGTGCCGGGGACGGGGGGTACGAGCAGTACTTC. The encoded protein is CSAGDGGYEQYF.

In its sample, this clonotype was seen a few times. The chain joins TRBV2 to TRBJ2-7; 8 nucleotides align to TRBD1. The CDR3 totals 14 residues. CDR1 is SNHLY, CDR2 FYNNEI, per germline. V was clipped by 4 bases and J by 6 bases; unmatched bases: 8. This chain's CDR3 is CASSAGQGRAEQYF. The CDR3 nucleotides read TGTGCCAGCAGTGCTGGACAGGGCAGGGCCGAGCAGTACTTC. The variable domain in full, with the rest retrieved from reference TRBV2 and TRBJ2-7, is EPEVTQTPSHQVTQMGQEVILRCVPISNHLYFYWYRQILGQKVEFLVSFYNNEISEKSEIFDDQFSVERPDGSNFTLKIRSTKLEDSAMYFCASSAGQGRAEQYFGPGTRLTVT.

The J gene is TRBJ1-2, the V gene TRBV7-9; possible D gene TRBD1, 5 bases. Per the germline V gene, CDR1 is SEHNR and CDR2 is FQNEAQ (reference sequence). The CDR3 is 12 amino acids. Trimming removed 5 bases from V and 8 bases from J, with 12 bases in between. The CDR3 protein is CASSPGTFGYTF. DNA for the CDR3: TGTGCCAGCAGCCCCGGGACGTTCGGCTACACCTTC.

The chain has TRBV5-1 and TRBJ1-1, with 7 bases lining up with TRBD1. The CDR3 loop spans 14 amino acids. The germline gives CDR1 SGHRS, CDR2 YFSETQ. V shed 6 bases and J 0 bases; nucleotides not matched to a gene: 5. The CDR3 DNA sequence: TGCGCCAGCACTAAGGGGGCTCTGAACACTGAAGCTTTCTTT. Translation: CASTKGALNTEAFF.

In this sample, this clonotype turned up many times. For the CDR3, the DNA is TGCAGTGCTAAGGGACAGGCCGACCAGCCCCAGCATTTT. It yields the protein CSAKGQADQPQHF. The chain couples TRBV20-1 to TRBJ1-5, with 8 bases lining up with TRBD1. CDR1 DFQATT and CDR2 SNEGSKA come from the germline V gene (reference sequence). This CDR3 is 13 amino acids long. Trimming at V came to 4 bases and at J to 7 bases, leaving 6 bases not matched to a gene.

This chain uses TRBV24-1 with TRBJ2-6; D unresolved. CDR1 and CDR2 (germline): KGHDR, SFDVKD. V dropped 8 bases and J dropped 6 bases, with 7 bases sitting between them. The CDR3 consists of 12 residues. CDR3 region: CATMGAANVLTF. The CDR3 DNA reads TGTGCCACCATGGGTGCGGCCAACGTCCTGACTTTC.

This clonotype was counted between two and nine times. CDR3 sequence (DNA): TGTGCCAGCAGTTTAGGTAGCAGGGCTCAGCCCCAGCATTTT. This sequence encodes CASSLGSRAQPQHF. The chain couples TRBV28 to TRBJ1-5; maybe TRBD1 (5 bases). The germline V gene encodes CDR1 MDHEN and CDR2 SYDVKM. The CDR3 runs 14 residues. Trimming stripped 2 bases from V and 6 bases from J, with 11 bases between.

This clonotype has only a few counts. The CDR3 reads CAISLQGIDEQYF. In DNA form, the CDR3 reads TGTGCCATCAGTCTACAGGGAATCGACGAGCAGTACTTC. V is TRBV10-3 and J is TRBJ2-7; a weak D match, TRBD1 (6 bases). CDR3 length: 13 amino acids. V shed 5 bases and J shed 5 bases, with 13 bases lying between them. Germline V CDR1 and CDR2: ENHRY, SYGVKD.

J is TRBJ1-1 and V is TRBV20-1; 7 bases match TRBD1. Germline CDR1 DFQATT, CDR2 SNEGSKA (reference sequence). This CDR3 comprises 16 residues. The V gene end was trimmed by 0 bases and the J gene end by 1 base; junction bases not matched to a gene: 8. CDR3 sequence reads: CSARDPQGWENTEAFF. CDR3 nucleotide sequence: TGCAGTGCTAGAGATCCACAGGGGTGGGAGAACACTGAAGCTTTCTTT.

The rearrangement uses TRBV29-1 and TRBJ2-3; D tentatively reads TRBD1 or TRBD2 (5 bases each). Trimming removed 4 bases at V and 2 bases at J, with 13 bases between. The germline V gene encodes CDR1 SQVTM and CDR2 ANQGSEA. The CDR3 runs to 14 residues. In nucleotides, the CDR3 is TGCAGCGTTGGAGGGGCGGACGCCACAGATACGCAGTATTTT. It is translated as CSVGGADATDTQYF.

V usage is TRBV9 and J usage is TRBJ2-6; 10 bases are a match to TRBD1. The CDR3 has 18 residues. Trimming cost V 5 bases and J 2 bases; bases outside gene matches: 10. CDR1 and CDR2 (germline): SGDLS, YYNGEE. In nucleotides, the CDR3 is TGTGCCAGCAGTGACAGGGGGCGCGGAATTACTGGGGCCAACGTCCTGACTTTC. This codes for CASSDRGRGITGANVLTF.

The chain combines TRBV20-1 with TRBJ2-5; 7 bases are shared with TRBD2. The V and J ends lost 6 bases and 1 base, in that order; junction bases with no gene match: 11. Germline V gene sequence: CDR1 DFQATT, CDR2 SNEGSKA (reference sequence). The CDR3 sequence is 15 residues long. This CDR3 is CSAVLRGGGQETQYF. Here the CDR3 DNA reads TGCAGTGCAGTCTTGCGCGGGGGAGGCCAAGAGACCCAGTACTTC.

This clonotype was counted ten times or more. Mismatch with germline at one junction end may stem from a read error. The rearrangement uses TRBV20-1 and TRBJ1-1, with a tentative D call TRBD1 (5 bases). The CDR3 loop spans 14 amino acids. The germline V gene has CDR1 DFQATT and CDR2 SNEGSKA (reference sequence). Here the CDR3 reads CSARGRQKNTEAFF. In nucleotides, the CDR3 is TGCAGTGCAAGAGGGAGACAGAAGAACACTGAAGCTTTCTTT.

The chain employs TRBV2 and TRBJ2-5, with D unresolved. Germline V CDR1 and CDR2: SNHLY, FYNNEI. The CDR3 is 11 amino acids. V dropped 1 base and J dropped 12 bases, with 9 bases sitting between them. CDR3 nucleotides: TGTGCCAGCAGTGAAGGAAACGTGGAGTACTTC. Translation: CASSEGNVEYF.

The chain couples TRBV5-1 to TRBJ1-4; D unclear. Germline V gene lookup returns CDR1 SGHRS and CDR2 YFSETQ. Deletions cut 2 bases from V and 5 bases from J, with 10 bases between. This CDR3 contains 14 residues. The CDR3 DNA reads TGCGCCAGCAGCTTAGACGGGCCGAATGAAAAACTGTTTTTT. This sequence encodes CASSLDGPNEKLFF.

This clonotype turned up a few times. The J gene is TRBJ2-2, the V gene TRBV30, with D perhaps assigned TRBD1 or TRBD2 (5 bases each). V shed 3 bases and J shed 2 bases, with 10 bases lying between them. The CDR3 is 14 amino acids. CDR1 GTSNPN and CDR2 SVGIG come from the germline V gene (reference sequence). CDR3 protein: CAWRKGPNTGELFF. CDR3 DNA sequence: TGTGCCTGGAGGAAGGGACCAAACACCGGGGAGCTGTTTTTT.

The sample holds a few counts of this clonotype. The chain has TRBV25-1 and TRBJ2-7; weak D call: TRBD1 (5 bases). There are 13 residues in the CDR3. Germline-derived CDR1 and CDR2 are MGHDK and SYGVNS. Trimming took off 4 bases at V and 6 bases at J, with 13 bases between the two ends. The CDR3 sequence: CASSGPQRGEQYF. CDR3 nucleotide sequence: TGTGCCAGCAGTGGGCCGCAAAGGGGCGAGCAGTACTTC.

This clonotype was seen a few times. This rearrangement joins TRBV5-1 to TRBJ2-5, with no clear D. This CDR3 spans 14 amino acids. Trimming removed 1 base from V and 2 bases from J, with 9 bases in between. The germline gives CDR1 SGHRS, CDR2 YFSETQ. DNA of the CDR3: TGCGCCAGCAGCTTGAACAGAGTTCAAGAGACCCAGTACTTC. Its translation is CASSLNRVQETQYF. The variable domain in full, completed from reference TRBV5-1 and TRBJ2-5, reads KAGVTQTPRYLIKTRGQQVTLSCSPISGHRSVSWYQQTPGQGLQFLFEYFSETQRNKGNFPGRFSGRQFSNSRSEMNVSTLELGDSALYLCASSLNRVQETQYFGPGTRLLVL.

The gene calls are TRBV12-3 or TRBV12-4 and TRBJ2-7, with D possibly being TRBD1 or TRBD2 (6 bases each). The CDR3 contains 14 residues. Trimming removed 6 bases from V and 0 bases from J, with 12 bases in between. DNA of the CDR3: TGTGCCAGCAGGGGGGGCCGGAGCTCCTACGAGCAGTACTTC. Translated, it gives CASRGGRSSYEQYF.

Many counts were recorded for this clonotype. This chain uses TRBV5-1 with TRBJ2-1; the D is unclear. Germline V CDR1 and CDR2: SGHRS, YFSETQ. Trimming left V 5 bases short and J 0 bases short, with 15 bases between. The CDR3 is 16 residues long. Here the CDR3 reads CASRQTFSSSYNEQFF. CDR3 bases: TGCGCCAGCAGACAGACATTTTCGAGCTCCTACAATGAGCAGTTCTTC.

This clonotype was detected a few times. The chain employs TRBV12-3 or TRBV12-4 and TRBJ2-1; 7 nucleotides line up with TRBD2. Trimming took 1 base from V and 10 from J; bases not matched to a gene: 4. This CDR3 spans 13 amino acids. The CDR3, as DNA: TGTGCCAGCAGTTTAGGGGGGGGATGGGAGCAGTTCTTC. This encodes CASSLGGGWEQFF.

J is TRBJ2-5 and V is TRBV29-1, with 7 bases matching TRBD2. This CDR3 is 15 amino acids long. Germline values: CDR1 SQVTM, CDR2 ANQGSEA. The ends lost 7 bases at V and 0 bases at J; junction bases unmatched: 11. The CDR3 coding sequence is TGCAGCGGCTGCCGGGCCGGGACTAACCAAGAGACCCAGTACTTC. Protein product: CSGCRAGTNQETQYF.

The table lists this clonotype with a few counts. V gene TRBV5-1 combines with J gene TRBJ2-2, with 13 bases lining up with TRBD2. CDR3 length: 14 residues. Germline V gene lookup returns CDR1 SGHRS and CDR2 YFSETQ. Trimming took 6 bases from V and 6 from J; bases not matched to a gene: 2. CDR3 in amino acids: CASTGTSGAGELFF. DNA for the CDR3: TGCGCCAGCACCGGGACTAGCGGGGCCGGGGAGCTGTTTTTT.

The sample holds a few counts of this clonotype. The chain uses TRBV15 and TRBJ2-3, with a weak D call TRBD1 (5 bases). Per the germline V gene, CDR1 is LNHNV and CDR2 is YYDKDF (reference sequence). Deletions cut 1 base from V and 7 bases from J, with 9 bases between. There are 13 residues in the CDR3. The CDR3 loop reads CATSRATGNTQYF. CDR3 bases: TGTGCCACCAGCAGAGCTACAGGAAATACGCAGTATTTT.

V and J are TRBV15 and TRBJ1-5; D not certain. The V end was cut by 0 bases, the J end by 9 bases, with 15 bases between. Per the germline V gene, CDR1 is LNHNV and CDR2 is YYDKDF (reference sequence). The length of the CDR3 is 15 residues. The CDR3 protein is CATSRDENVAGPQHF. CDR3 in DNA: TGTGCCACCAGCAGAGATGAGAACGTTGCGGGGCCCCAGCATTTT.